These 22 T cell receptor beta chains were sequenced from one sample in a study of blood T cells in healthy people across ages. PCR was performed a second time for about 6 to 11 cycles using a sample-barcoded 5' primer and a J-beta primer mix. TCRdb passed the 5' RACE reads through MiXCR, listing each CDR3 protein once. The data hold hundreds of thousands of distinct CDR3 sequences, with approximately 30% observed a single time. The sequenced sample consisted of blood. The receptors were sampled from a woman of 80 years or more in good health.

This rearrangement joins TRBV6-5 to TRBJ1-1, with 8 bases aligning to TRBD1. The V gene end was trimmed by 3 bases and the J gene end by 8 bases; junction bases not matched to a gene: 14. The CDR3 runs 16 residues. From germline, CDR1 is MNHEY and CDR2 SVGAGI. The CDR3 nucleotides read TGTGCCAGCAGTTATACCTTTCGACAGGGGATGGCGGAAGCTTTCTTT. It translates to CASSYTFRQGMAEAFF.

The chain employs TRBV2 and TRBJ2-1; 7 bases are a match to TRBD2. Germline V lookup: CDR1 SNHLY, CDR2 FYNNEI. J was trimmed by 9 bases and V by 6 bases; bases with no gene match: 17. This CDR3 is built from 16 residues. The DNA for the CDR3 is TGTGCCAGCAGCCCAGGACTCGCGGGAGTCAACAGTGAGCAGTTCTTC. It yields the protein CASSPGLAGVNSEQFF. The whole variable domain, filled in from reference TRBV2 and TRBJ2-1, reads EPEVTQTPSHQVTQMGQEVILRCVPISNHLYFYWYRQILGQKVEFLVSFYNNEISEKSEIFDDQFSVERPDGSNFTLKIRSTKLEDSAMYFCASSPGLAGVNSEQFFGPGTRLTVL.

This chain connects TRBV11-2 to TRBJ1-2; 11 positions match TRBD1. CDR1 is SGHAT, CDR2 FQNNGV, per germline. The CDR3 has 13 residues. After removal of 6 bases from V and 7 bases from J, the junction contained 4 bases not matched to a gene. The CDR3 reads CASRRTGGPGYTF. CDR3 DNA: TGTGCCAGCAGAAGGACAGGGGGCCCTGGCTACACCTTC.

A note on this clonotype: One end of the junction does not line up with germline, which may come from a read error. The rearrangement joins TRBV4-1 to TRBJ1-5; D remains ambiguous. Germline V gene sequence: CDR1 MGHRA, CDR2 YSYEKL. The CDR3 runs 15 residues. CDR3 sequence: CASSQGPGSTQPQHF. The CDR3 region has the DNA TGCGCCAGCAGCCAAGGGCCCGGGAGCACTCAGCCCCAGCATTTT.

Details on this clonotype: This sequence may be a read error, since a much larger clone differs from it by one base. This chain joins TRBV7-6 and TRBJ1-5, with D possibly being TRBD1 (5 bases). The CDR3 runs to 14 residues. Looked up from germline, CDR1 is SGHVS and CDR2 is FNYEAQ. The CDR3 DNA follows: TGTGCCAGCAGTAATAGAGGGGTTAATCGGCCCCAGCATTTT. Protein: CASSNRGVNRPQHF.

The CDR3 region is CSVEPGGGYYGYTF. Here the CDR3 DNA reads TGCAGCGTTGAACCGGGAGGCGGATATTATGGCTACACCTTC. The chain has TRBV29-1 and TRBJ1-2; D gene ambiguous. The CDR3 consists of 14 residues. Trimming shortened V by 2 bases and J by 5 bases, and 15 bases separated the two germline ends. The germline V gene has CDR1 SQVTM and CDR2 ANQGSEA.

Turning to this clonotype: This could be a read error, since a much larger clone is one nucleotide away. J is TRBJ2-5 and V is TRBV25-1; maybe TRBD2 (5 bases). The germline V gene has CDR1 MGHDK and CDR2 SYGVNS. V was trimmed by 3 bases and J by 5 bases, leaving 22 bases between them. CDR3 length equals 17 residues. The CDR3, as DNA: TGTGCCAGCAGTGAGCATTTTATAGGGAGCTGGAGGGAGACCCAGTACTTC. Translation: CASSEHFIGSWRETQYF.

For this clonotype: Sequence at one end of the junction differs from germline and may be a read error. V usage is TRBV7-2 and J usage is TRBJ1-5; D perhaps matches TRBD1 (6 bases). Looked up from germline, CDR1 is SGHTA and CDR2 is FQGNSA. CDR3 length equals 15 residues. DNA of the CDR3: TGTGCCAGCAGCTCTCAGGGACATAGCAATCAGCCCCGGCATTTT. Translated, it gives CASSSQGHSNQPRHF.

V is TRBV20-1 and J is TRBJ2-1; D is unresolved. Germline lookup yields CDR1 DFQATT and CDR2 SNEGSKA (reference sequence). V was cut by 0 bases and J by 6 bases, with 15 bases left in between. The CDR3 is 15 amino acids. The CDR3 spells CSARDIGRPPNEQFF. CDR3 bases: TGCAGTGCTAGAGATATTGGTAGACCCCCCAATGAGCAGTTCTTC.

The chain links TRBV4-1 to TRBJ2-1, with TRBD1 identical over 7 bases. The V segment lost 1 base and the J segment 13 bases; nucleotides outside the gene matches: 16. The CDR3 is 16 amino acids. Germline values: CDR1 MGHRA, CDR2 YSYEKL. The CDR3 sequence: CASSQGDSLISRAQFF. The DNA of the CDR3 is TGCGCCAGCAGCCAAGGGGACAGCTTAATCTCCCGAGCCCAGTTCTTC.

The CDR3 DNA sequence: TGCAGTGCTAGACCACCACGGGGGGAAGTCCAGCCCCAGCATTTT. Amino acid sequence: CSARPPRGEVQPQHF. The J gene is TRBJ1-5, the V gene TRBV20-1; D perhaps matches TRBD1 (5 bases). The CDR3 is 15 amino acids. The V gene's germline CDR1 is DFQATT and CDR2 SNEGSKA (reference sequence). The V and J ends lost 2 bases and 7 bases respectively, with 18 bases between them.

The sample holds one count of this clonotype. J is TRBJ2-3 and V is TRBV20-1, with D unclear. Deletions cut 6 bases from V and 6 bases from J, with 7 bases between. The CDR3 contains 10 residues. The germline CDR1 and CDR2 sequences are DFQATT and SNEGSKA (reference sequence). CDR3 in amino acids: CSAQLDTQYF. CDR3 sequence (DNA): TGCAGTGCCCAATTGGATACGCAGTATTTT.

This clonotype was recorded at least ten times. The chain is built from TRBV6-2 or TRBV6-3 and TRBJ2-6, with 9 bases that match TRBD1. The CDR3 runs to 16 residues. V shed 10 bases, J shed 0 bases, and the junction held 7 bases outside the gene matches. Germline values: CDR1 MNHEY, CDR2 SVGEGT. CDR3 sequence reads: CATSDRGFSGANVLTF. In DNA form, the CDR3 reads TGTGCCACCTCGGACAGGGGATTCTCTGGGGCCAACGTCCTGACTTTC.

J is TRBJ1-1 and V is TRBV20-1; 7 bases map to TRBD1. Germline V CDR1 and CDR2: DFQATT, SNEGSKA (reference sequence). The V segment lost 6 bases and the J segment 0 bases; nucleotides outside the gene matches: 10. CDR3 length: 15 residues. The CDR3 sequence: CSAVRTGRMNTEAFF. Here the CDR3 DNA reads TGCAGTGCCGTCAGGACAGGTAGGATGAACACTGAAGCTTTCTTT.

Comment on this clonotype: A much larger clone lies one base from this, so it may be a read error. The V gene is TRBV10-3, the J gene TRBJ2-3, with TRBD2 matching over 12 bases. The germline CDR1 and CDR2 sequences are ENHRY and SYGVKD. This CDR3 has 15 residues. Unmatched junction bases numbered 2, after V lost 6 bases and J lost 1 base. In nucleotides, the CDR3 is TGTGCCATCAGCCGGACTAGCGGGGGCACAGATACGCAGTATTTT. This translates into CAISRTSGGTDTQYF.

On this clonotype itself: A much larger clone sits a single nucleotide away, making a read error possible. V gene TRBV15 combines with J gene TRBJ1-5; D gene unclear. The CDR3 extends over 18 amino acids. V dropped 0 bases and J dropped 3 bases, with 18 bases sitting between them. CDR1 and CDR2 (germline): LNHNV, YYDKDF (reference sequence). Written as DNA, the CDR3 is TGTGCCACCAGCAGAGATCTTCGAGTTTTCTATAACAATCAGCCCCAGCATTTT. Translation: CATSRDLRVFYNNQPQHF.

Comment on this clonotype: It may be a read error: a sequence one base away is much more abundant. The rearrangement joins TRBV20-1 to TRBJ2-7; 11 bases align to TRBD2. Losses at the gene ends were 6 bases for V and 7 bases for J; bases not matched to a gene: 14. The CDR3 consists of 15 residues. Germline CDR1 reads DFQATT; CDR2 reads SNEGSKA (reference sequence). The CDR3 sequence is CSASKLAGGRREQYF. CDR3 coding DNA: TGCAGTGCCTCCAAGCTAGCGGGGGGCAGGAGGGAGCAGTACTTC.

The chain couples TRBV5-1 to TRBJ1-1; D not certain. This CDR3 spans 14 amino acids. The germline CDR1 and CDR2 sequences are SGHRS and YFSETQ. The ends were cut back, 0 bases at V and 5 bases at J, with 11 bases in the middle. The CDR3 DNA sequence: TGCGCCAGCAGCTTGGCTACAGTTGATACTGAAGCTTTCTTT. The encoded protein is CASSLATVDTEAFF.

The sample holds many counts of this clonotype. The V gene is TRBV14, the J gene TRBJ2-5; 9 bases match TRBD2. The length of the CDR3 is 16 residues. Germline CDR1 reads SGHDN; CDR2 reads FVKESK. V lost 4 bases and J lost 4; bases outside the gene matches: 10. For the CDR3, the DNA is TGTGCCAGCAGCCCCCTGCGGGGGGGAGTAGGAGAGACCCAGTACTTC. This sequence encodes CASSPLRGGVGETQYF.

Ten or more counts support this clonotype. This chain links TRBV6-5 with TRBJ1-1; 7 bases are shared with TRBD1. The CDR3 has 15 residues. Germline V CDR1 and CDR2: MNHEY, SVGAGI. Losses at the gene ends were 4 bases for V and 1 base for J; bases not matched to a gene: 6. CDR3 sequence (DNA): TGTGCCAGCAGTTTCGCCGGGACAGAGAACACTGAAGCTTTCTTT. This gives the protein CASSFAGTENTEAFF.

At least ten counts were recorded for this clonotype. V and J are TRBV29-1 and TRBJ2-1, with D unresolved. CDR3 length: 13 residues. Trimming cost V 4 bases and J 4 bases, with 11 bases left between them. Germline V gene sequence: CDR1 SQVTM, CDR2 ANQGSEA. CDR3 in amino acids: CSVALVVYNEQFF. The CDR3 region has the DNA TGCAGCGTTGCTCTAGTGGTTTACAATGAGCAGTTCTTC.

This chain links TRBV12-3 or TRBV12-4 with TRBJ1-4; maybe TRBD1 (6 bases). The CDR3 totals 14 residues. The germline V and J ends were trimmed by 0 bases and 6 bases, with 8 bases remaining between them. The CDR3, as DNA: TGTGCCAGCAGTTTAGCACAGGGCTATGAAAAACTGTTTTTT. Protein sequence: CASSLAQGYEKLFF.